The 2 T cell receptor beta chains below were found in one sample sequenced in a study of blood T cell repertoires in COVID-19. Data came from immunoSEQ multiplex PCR; TCRdb stores just in-frame clones and leaves some out. Here the sample spans around 39,000 clones, 65% to 90% being singletons. Sequenced input: peripheral blood. These receptors were collected from a man aged 40-55 years with active COVID-19.

V and J are TRBV11-2 and TRBJ2-7; D perhaps matches TRBD2 (5 bases). V was trimmed by 5 bases and J by 4 bases, leaving 15 bases between them. Germline lookup yields CDR1 SGHAT and CDR2 FQNNGV. The CDR3 runs to 14 residues. CDR3 in amino acids: CASSSSEEWYEQYF. The CDR3 DNA reads as TGTGCCAGCAGCAGTAGCGAGGAGTGGTACGAGCAGTACTTC.

This clone was detected only once. V and J are TRBV3-1 (or the pseudogene TRBV3-2) and TRBJ2-7; 7 bases are shared with TRBD2. Germline values: CDR1 LGHDT, CDR2 YNNKEL (reference sequence). This CDR3 comprises 15 residues. V was pared by 1 base and J by 1 base, with 4 bases of the junction left unmatched. In DNA form, the CDR3 reads TGTGCCAGCAGCCAAGCGCTAGCGGAATCCTACGAGCAGTACTTC. This codes for CASSQALAESYEQYF.